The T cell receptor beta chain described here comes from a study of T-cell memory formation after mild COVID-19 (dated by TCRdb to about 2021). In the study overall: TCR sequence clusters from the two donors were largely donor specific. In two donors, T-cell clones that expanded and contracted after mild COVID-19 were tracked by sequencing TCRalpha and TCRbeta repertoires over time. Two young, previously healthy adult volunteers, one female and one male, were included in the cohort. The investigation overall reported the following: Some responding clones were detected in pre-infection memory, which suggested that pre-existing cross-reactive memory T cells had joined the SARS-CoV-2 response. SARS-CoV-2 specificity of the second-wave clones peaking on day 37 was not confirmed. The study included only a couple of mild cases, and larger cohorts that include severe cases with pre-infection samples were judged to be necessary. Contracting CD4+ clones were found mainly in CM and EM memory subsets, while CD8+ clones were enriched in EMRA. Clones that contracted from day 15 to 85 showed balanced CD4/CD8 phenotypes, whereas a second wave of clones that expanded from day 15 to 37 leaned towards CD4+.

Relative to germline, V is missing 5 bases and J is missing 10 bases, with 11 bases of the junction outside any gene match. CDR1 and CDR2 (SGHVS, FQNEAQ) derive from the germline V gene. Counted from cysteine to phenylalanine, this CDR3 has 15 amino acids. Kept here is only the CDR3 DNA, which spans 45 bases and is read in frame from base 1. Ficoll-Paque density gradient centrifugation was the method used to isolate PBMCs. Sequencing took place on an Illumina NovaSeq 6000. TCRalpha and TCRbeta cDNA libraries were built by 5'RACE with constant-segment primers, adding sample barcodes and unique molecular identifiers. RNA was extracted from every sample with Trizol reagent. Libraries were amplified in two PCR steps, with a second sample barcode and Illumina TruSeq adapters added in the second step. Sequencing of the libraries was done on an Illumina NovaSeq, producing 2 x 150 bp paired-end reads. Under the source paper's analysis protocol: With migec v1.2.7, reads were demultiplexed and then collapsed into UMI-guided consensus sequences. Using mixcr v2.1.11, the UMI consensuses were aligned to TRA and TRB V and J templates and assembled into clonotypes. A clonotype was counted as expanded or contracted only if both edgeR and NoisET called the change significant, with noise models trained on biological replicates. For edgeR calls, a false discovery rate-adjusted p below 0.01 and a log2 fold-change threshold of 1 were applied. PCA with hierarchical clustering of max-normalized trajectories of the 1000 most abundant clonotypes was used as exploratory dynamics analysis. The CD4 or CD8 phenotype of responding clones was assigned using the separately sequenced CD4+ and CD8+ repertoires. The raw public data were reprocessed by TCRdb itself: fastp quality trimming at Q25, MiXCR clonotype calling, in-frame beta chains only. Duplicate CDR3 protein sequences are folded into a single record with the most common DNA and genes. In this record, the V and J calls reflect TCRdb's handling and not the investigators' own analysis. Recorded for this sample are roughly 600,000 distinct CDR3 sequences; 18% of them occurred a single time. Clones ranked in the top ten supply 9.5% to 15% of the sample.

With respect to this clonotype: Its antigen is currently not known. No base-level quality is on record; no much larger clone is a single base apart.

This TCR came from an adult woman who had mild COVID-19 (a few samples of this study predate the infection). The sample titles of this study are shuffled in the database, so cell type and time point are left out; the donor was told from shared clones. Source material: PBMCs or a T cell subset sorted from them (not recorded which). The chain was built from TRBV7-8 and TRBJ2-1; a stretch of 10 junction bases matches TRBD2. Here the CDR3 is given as CASSAPLAGRGEQFF. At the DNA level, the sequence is TGTGCCAGCAGCGCCCCACTAGCGGGGAGGGGGGAGCAGTTCTTC.